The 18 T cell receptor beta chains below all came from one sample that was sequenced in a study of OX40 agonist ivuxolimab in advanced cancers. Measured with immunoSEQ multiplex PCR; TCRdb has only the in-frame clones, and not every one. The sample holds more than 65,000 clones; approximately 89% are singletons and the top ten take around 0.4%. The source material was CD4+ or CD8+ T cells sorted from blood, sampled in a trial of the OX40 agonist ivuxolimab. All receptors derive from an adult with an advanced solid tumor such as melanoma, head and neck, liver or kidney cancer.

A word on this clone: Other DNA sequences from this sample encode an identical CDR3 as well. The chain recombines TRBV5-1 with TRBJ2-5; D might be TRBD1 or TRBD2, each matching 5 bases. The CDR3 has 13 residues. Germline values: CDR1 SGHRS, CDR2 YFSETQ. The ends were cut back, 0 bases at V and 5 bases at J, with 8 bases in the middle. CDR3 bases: TGCGCCAGCAGCTTGGGGGGGAGTGAGACCCAGTACTTC. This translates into CASSLGGSETQYF.

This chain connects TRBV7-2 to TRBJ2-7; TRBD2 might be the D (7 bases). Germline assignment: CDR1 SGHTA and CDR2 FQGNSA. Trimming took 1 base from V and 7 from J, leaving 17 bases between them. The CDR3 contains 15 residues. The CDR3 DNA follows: TGTGCCAGCAGCTTAGGCGGGGGCCGCCACTTGGAGCAGTACTTC. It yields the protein CASSLGGGRHLEQYF. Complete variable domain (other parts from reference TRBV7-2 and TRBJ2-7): GAGVSQSPSNKVTEKGKDVELRCDPISGHTALYWYRQSLGQGLEFLIYFQGNSAPDKSGLPSDRFSAERTGGSVSTLTIQRTQQEDSAVYLCASSLGGGRHLEQYFGPGTRLTVT.

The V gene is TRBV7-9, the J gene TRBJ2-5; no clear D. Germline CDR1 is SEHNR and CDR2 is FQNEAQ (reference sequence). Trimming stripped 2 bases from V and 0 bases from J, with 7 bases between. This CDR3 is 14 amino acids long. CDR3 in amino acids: CASSLTTDQETQYF. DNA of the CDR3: TGTGCCAGCAGCTTAACAACAGACCAAGAGACCCAGTACTTC.

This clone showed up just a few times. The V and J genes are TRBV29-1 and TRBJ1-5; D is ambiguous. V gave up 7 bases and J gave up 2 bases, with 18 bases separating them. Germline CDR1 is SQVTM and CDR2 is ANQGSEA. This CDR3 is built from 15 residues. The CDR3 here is CSAAGGFLGNQPQHF. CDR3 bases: TGCAGCGCCGCGGGAGGGTTTCTGGGCAATCAGCCCCAGCATTTT. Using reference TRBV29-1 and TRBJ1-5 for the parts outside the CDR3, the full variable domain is SAVISQKPSRDICQRGTSLTIQCQVDSQVTMMFWYRQQPGQSLTLIATANQGSEATYESGFVIDKFPISRPNLTFSTLTVSNMSPEDSSIYLCSAAGGFLGNQPQHFGDGTRLSIL.

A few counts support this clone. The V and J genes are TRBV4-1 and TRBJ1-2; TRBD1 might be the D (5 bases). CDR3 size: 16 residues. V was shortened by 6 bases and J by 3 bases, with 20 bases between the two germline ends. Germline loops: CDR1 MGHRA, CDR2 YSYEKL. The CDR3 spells CASSQRDDRPDYGYTF. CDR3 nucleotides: TGCGCCAGCAGTCAAAGGGACGACCGTCCCGACTATGGCTACACCTTC.

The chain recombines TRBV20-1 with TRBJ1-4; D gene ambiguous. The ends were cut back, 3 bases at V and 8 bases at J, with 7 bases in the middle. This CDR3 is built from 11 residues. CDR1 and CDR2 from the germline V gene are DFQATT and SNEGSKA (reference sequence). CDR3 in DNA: TGCAGTGCTAGCCCGCAGGAAAAACTGTTTTTT. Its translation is CSASPQEKLFF.

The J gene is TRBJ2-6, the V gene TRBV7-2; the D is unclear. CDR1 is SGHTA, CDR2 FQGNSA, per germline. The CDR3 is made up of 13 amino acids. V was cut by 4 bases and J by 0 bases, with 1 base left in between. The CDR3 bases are TGTGCCAGCAGCTCCTCTGGGGCCAACGTCCTGACTTTC. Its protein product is CASSSSGANVLTF.

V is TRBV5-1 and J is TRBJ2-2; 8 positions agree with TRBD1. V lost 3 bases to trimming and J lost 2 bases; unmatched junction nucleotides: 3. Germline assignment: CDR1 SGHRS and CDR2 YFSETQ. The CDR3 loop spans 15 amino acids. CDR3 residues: CASSSGQGNTGELFF. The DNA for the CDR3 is TGCGCCAGCAGCTCCGGACAGGGAAACACCGGGGAGCTGTTTTTT.

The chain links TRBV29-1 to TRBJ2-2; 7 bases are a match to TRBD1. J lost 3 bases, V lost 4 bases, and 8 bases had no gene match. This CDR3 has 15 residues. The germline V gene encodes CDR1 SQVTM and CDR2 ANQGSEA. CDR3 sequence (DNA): TGCAGCGTTGTAAAGGGGGCCGCGGACACCGGGGAGCTGTTTTTT. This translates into CSVVKGAADTGELFF.

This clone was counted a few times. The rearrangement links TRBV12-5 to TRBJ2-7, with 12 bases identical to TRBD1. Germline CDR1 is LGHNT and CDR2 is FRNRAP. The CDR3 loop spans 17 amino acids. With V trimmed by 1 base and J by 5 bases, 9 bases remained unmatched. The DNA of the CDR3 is TGTGCTAGTGGTTTGGCCCGAACCGGGACAGGGGGCAACGAGCAGTACTTC. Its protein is CASGLARTGTGGNEQYF.

The CDR3 DNA sequence: TGCAGCGTTGAGGGGGCCGGGACAGGGGTTCACAATGAGCAGTTCTTC. Encoded protein: CSVEGAGTGVHNEQFF. This chain connects TRBV29-1 to TRBJ2-1, with 10 bases matching TRBD1. The CDR3 length is 16 residues. CDR1 SQVTM and CDR2 ANQGSEA come from the germline V gene. J gave up 5 bases and V 3 bases, and 10 bases lay outside the gene matches.

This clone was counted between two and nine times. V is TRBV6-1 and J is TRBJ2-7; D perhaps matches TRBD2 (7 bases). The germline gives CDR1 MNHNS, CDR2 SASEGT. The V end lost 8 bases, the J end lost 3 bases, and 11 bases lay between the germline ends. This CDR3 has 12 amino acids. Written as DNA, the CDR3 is TGTGCCAGCGCAGGGGAGGGCTACGAGCAGTACTTC. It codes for CASAGEGYEQYF.

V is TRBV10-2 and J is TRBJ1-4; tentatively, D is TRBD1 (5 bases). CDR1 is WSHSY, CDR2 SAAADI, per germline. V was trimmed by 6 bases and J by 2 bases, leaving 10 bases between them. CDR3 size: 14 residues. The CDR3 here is CASRQVTTNEKLFF. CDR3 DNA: TGCGCCAGCAGACAGGTTACGACTAATGAAAAACTGTTTTTT.

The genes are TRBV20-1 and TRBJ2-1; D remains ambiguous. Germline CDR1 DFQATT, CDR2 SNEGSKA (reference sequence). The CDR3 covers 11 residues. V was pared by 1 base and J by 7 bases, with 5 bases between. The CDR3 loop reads CSARGDNEQFF. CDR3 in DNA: TGCAGTGCTAGAGGGGATAATGAGCAGTTCTTC.

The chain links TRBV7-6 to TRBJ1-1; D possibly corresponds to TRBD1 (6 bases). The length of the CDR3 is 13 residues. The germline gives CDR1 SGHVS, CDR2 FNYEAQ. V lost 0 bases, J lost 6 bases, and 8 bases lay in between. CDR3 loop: CASSLAQGSEAFF. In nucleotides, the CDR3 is TGTGCCAGCAGCTTAGCGCAGGGGTCTGAAGCTTTCTTT.

The CDR3 nucleotides read TGTGCCAGCAGCTTAGCTCAGGGGGACTTTGGGGGTGAGCAGTTCTTC. Translation: CASSLAQGDFGGEQFF. The chain joins TRBV7-8 to TRBJ2-1, with a tentative D call TRBD1 (7 bases). The germline V and J ends were trimmed by 0 bases and 9 bases, with 18 bases remaining between them. Germline V gene sequence: CDR1 SGHVS, CDR2 FQNEAQ. The CDR3 runs to 16 residues.

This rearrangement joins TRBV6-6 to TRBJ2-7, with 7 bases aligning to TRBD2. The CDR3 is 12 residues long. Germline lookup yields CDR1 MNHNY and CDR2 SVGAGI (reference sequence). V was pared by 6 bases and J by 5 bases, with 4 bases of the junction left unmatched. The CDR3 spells CASSLTSNEQYF. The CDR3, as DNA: TGTGCCAGCAGCCTGACTAGCAACGAGCAGTACTTC.

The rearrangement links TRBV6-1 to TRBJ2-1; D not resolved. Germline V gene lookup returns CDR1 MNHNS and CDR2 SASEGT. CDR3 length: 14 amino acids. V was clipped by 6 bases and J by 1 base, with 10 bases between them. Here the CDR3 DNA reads TGTGCCAGCAGCCGAGATCAGTCCTACAATGAGCAGTTCTTC. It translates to CASSRDQSYNEQFF.